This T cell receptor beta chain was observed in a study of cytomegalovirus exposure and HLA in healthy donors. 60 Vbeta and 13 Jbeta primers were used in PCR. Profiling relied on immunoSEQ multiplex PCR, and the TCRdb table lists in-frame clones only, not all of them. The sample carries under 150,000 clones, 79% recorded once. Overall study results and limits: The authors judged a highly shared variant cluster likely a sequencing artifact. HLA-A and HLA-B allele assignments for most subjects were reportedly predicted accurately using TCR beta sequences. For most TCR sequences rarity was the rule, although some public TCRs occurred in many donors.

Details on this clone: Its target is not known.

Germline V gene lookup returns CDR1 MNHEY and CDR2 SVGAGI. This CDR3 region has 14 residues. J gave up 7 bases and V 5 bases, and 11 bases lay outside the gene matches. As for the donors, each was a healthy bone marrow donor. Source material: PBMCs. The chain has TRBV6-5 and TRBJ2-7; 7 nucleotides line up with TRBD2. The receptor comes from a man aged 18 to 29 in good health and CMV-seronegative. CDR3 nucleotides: TGTGCCAGCAGTCACCTAACTAGCGCGCGGGAGCAGTACTTC. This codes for CASSHLTSAREQYF.